This T cell receptor (beta chain) was retrieved from a study of cytomegalovirus exposure and HLA in healthy donors. The CDR3 has 14 residues. In germline, CDR1 is LNHDA, CDR2 SQIVND (reference sequence). V was clipped by 3 bases and J by 1 base, with 9 bases between them. Vbeta (60) and Jbeta (13) primers were used in the PCR. The assay was immunoSEQ multiplex PCR, and TCRdb's table has in-frame clones only and misses some. The sample data list roughly 64,000 clones. The specimen sequenced was PBMCs. The sequence derives from a woman between 18 and 30 years old in good health and CMV-seronegative. The chain has TRBV19 and TRBJ1-1; possible D gene TRBD1, 5 bases. The CDR3 sequence is CASSIRQGNTEAFF. The CDR3 nucleotides are TGTGCCAGTAGTATCCGGCAGGGGAACACTGAAGCTTTCTTT.